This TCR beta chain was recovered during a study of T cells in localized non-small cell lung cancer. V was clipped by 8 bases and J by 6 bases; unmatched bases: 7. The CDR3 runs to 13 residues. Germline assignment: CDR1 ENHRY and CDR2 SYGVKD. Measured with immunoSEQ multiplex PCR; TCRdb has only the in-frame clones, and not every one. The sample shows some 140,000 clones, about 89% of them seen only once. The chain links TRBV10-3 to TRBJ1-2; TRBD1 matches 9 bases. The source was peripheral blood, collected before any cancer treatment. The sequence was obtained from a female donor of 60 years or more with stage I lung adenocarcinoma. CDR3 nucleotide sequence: TGTGCCATCTCCGGGACAGGGAGGGATGGCTACACCTTC. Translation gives CAISGTGRDGYTF.